This TCR beta chain emerged from a study of T-cell memory formation after mild COVID-19. Background on the study: Across donors, TCR clusters were largely donor specific. General observations from the study: Shrinking CD4+ clones were chiefly CM and EM; CD8+ ones were chiefly EMRA. Day 15 to 85 contractors were CD4/CD8 balanced; later expanders leaned CD4+. Memory cells collected pre-infection included some clones that later responded, suggesting cross-reactive memory joined.

With regard to this clonotype: Its antigen is currently unknown.

V was pared by 1 base and J by 7 bases, with 18 bases between. Looked up from germline, CDR1 is SGHKS and CDR2 is YYEKEE (reference sequence). The CDR3 sequence is 16 residues long. TCRdb ran MiXCR on the 5' RACE reads and lists one entry per CDR3 protein. Among around 200,000 distinct CDR3 sequences listed, 16% were seen once. The V and J genes are TRBV5-5 and TRBJ1-5; possible D gene TRBD1, 5 bases. This receptor was taken from an adult woman who had mild COVID-19 (a few samples of this study predate the infection). Cell type and time point are not known. Sequencing used PBMCs or a T cell subset sorted from them (not recorded which). The CDR3 protein is CASSLFGDRTTQPQHF. The CDR3 DNA sequence: TGTGCCAGCAGCTTGTTTGGGGACCGCACTACACAGCCCCAGCATTTT.